This T cell receptor (beta chain) comes out of a study of blood T cell repertoires in COVID-19. Between the trimmed V and J ends, which lost 4 bases and 8 bases, there was a span of 14 bases. This CDR3 comprises 13 residues. CDR1 MNHEY and CDR2 SVGAGI come from the germline V gene. The assay was immunoSEQ multiplex PCR, and TCRdb's table has in-frame clones only and misses some. Seen here are around 190,000 clones, 70% to 90% observed once, and the top ten hold roughly a sixth. The sequence derives from a man aged 45-65 years with COVID-19, enrolled during active disease. The chain links TRBV6-5 to TRBJ1-2; D remains ambiguous. The sequenced sample consisted of peripheral blood. CDR3 region: CASSFSSGWGYTF. The CDR3 nucleotides are TGTGCCAGCAGTTTCTCTTCCGGGTGGGGCTACACCTTC.